The rows below give T cell receptor beta chains drawn from one sample of a study of beta chain features in type 1 diabetes. Sequencing was performed with immunoSEQ multiplex PCR; in TCRdb, only in-frame clones are kept and a portion is missing. The data contain roughly 150,000 clones, about 9% of them singletons. Sequenced sample: central memory CD4+ T cells from blood. Source of these receptors: a woman aged 25 to 45 with type 1 diabetes. The CDR3 runs from the conserved cysteine through the conserved F or W. The D gene is left open where the match is weak. Size values are once, few and many counts, or a class for expanded clones, and some rows have none.

v_gene	abundance	j_gene	d_gene	CDR3aa	CDR3nt
TRBV29-1	few	TRBJ2-7	TRBD1	CSPWTGNRYEQYF	TGCAGCCCATGGACAGGGAACCGCTACGAGCAGTACTTC
TRBV5-1	few	TRBJ2-3	TRBD2	CASSFVPGLATSTDTQYF	TGCGCCAGCAGCTTTGTGCCGGGACTAGCGACGAGCACAGATACGCAGTATTTT
TRBV7-9	NA	TRBJ2-1	TRBD1	CASSPGTGGYNEQFF	TGTGCCAGCAGCCCCGGGACAGGAGGCTACAATGAGCAGTTCTTC
TRBV2	few	TRBJ2-7	TRBD1	CASYLSQGAGYEQYF	TGTGCCAGCTACTTAAGTCAGGGGGCAGGCTACGAGCAGTACTTC
TRBV29-1	few	TRBJ2-7	NA	CSVVTTGLDEQYF	TGCAGCGTTGTTACTACAGGTCTCGACGAGCAGTACTTC
TRBV4-1	few	TRBJ2-7	TRBD2	CASSQGRYSGRPYEQYF	TGCGCCAGCAGCCAGGGGAGGTATAGCGGGAGACCCTACGAGCAGTACTTC
TRBV9	NA	TRBJ1-2	NA	CASTADLNEGYGYTF	TGTGCCAGCACCGCCGACCTAAACGAGGGTTATGGCTACACCTTC
TRBV4-1	NA	TRBJ2-7	TRBD1	CASSQDFLRQGTYEQYF	TGCGCCAGCAGCCAAGATTTTTTGAGACAGGGAACCTACGAGCAGTACTTC
TRBV7-2	NA	TRBJ2-5	TRBD1	CASSPNRGKETQYF	TGTGCCAGCAGCCCCAACAGGGGTAAAGAGACCCAGTACTTC
TRBV18	NA	TRBJ2-1	NA	CASSPYEIQGHEQFF	TGTGCCAGCTCACCTTACGAAATCCAGGGCCATGAGCAGTTCTTC
TRBV5-1	few	TRBJ2-3	NA	CASSATSNTDTQYF	TGCGCCAGCAGCGCGACTAGTAATACCGATACGCAGTATTTT
TRBV7-6	NA	TRBJ2-1	TRBD1	CASSLAAGTGEQFF	TGTGCCAGCAGCTTAGCGGCTGGGACAGGGGAGCAGTTCTTC
TRBV30	NA	TRBJ2-3	NA	CAWSRGLEVRSDTQYF	TGTGCCTGGAGTAGGGGTCTAGAAGTGCGGTCAGATACGCAGTATTTT
TRBV6-6	few	TRBJ2-1	NA	CASSYSLGDEQFF	TGTGCCAGCAGTTACTCTCTAGGGGATGAGCAGTTCTTC
TRBV4-1	NA	TRBJ1-4	NA	CASSQGGTPGEKLFF	TGCGCCAGCAGCCAAGGCGGGACCCCAGGGGAAAAACTGTTTTTT
TRBV30	medium-sized	TRBJ2-1	TRBD2	CAWSPSGAGYKQFF	TGTGCCTGGAGTCCTAGCGGGGCGGGATACAAGCAGTTCTTC
TRBV7-3	few	TRBJ1-2	TRBD1	CASSGTGAYGYTF	TGTGCCAGCAGCGGGACAGGGGCCTATGGCTACACCTTC
TRBV7-6	NA	TRBJ1-2	NA	CASSFPGGYGYTF	TGTGCCAGCAGCTTCCCGGGGGGCTATGGCTACACCTTC
TRBV23-1	NA	TRBJ2-5	TRBD2	CASSPRLAGGLETQYF	TGCGCCAGCAGTCCACGACTAGCGGGAGGGTTAGAGACCCAGTACTTC
TRBV29-1	NA	TRBJ2-5	NA	CSVDGGVRQETQYF	TGCAGCGTTGATGGAGGGGTTCGCCAAGAGACCCAGTACTTC
TRBV30	NA	TRBJ2-5	TRBD2	CAGTSGPTLETQYF	TGTGCCGGGACTAGCGGACCTACCTTGGAGACCCAGTACTTC
TRBV7-8	few	TRBJ2-2	TRBD1	CASSGRGQGTGELFF	TGTGCCAGCAGCGGGAGGGGACAGGGGACCGGGGAGCTGTTTTTT
TRBV4-2	NA	TRBJ1-4	NA	CASSQDLGETNEKLFF	TGTGCCAGCAGCCAAGATCTAGGAGAAACTAATGAAAAACTGTTTTTT
TRBV19	few	TRBJ1-1	TRBD1	CASSRAGGGTEAFF	TGTGCCAGTAGTCGGGCAGGGGGCGGCACTGAAGCTTTCTTT
TRBV4-1	few	TRBJ1-2	NA	CASSLDPGKNYGYTF	TGCGCCAGCAGCCTAGATCCAGGGAAGAACTATGGCTACACCTTC
TRBV28	NA	TRBJ1-1	TRBD1	CASILTGALTEAFF	TGTGCCAGCATCCTGACAGGGGCCCTGACTGAAGCTTTCTTT
TRBV7-9	few	TRBJ2-7	TRBD1	CASSFADRGYEQYF	TGTGCCAGCAGCTTCGCCGACAGGGGCTACGAGCAGTACTTC
TRBV4-1	few	TRBJ2-7	TRBD1	CASSQFRQGLYEQYF	TGCGCCAGCAGCCAATTCCGACAGGGTTTGTACGAGCAGTACTTC
TRBV7-6	few	TRBJ2-3	TRBD2	CASSLLTSGGGDTQYF	TGTGCCAGCAGCTTACTAACTAGCGGGGGGGGAGATACGCAGTATTTT
TRBV28	many	TRBJ1-1	NA	CASSFPSLPEAFF	TGTGCCAGCAGTTTCCCCTCACTCCCTGAAGCTTTCTTT
TRBV19	NA	TRBJ2-6	TRBD1	CASSRGGRQGVGSGANVLTF	TGTGCCAGTAGTAGAGGGGGGAGACAGGGGGTTGGATCTGGGGCCAACGTCCTGACTTTC
TRBV30	NA	TRBJ2-2	TRBD2	CAWMLAGGFTGELFF	TGTGCCTGGATGCTAGCGGGAGGATTCACCGGGGAGCTGTTTTTT
TRBV29-1	NA	TRBJ2-1	NA	CSLAVAPSSYNEQFF	TGCAGCCTCGCCGTAGCGCCGAGCTCCTACAATGAGCAGTTCTTC
TRBV4-2	NA	TRBJ2-7	NA	CASSSNYEQYF	TGTGCCAGCAGCTCTAACTACGAGCAGTACTTC
TRBV19	few	TRBJ2-7	TRBD2	CASSWSGSLGEQYF	TGTGCCAGTAGTTGGAGCGGGAGTCTAGGAGAGCAGTACTTC
TRBV7-2	few	TRBJ2-1	NA	CASSLGPQQFF	TGTGCCAGCAGCCTGGGCCCTCAACAGTTCTTC
TRBV30	few	TRBJ2-1	TRBD1	CAWKTGGNEQFF	TGTGCCTGGAAAACAGGGGGCAATGAGCAGTTCTTC
TRBV10-3	few	TRBJ2-5	NA	CAIRDFQETQYF	TGTGCCATCAGGGACTTCCAAGAGACCCAGTACTTC
TRBV9	NA	TRBJ2-2	TRBD2	CASTREVTTGELFF	TGTGCCAGCACCCGGGAGGTTACCACCGGGGAGCTGTTTTTT
TRBV7-3	few	TRBJ2-1	NA	CASSPGRSRDEQFF	TGTGCCAGCAGCCCGGGCCGAAGCAGGGATGAGCAGTTCTTC
TRBV10-3	many	TRBJ1-1	TRBD1	CAISGDRNTEAFF	TGTGCCATCAGCGGGGACAGGAACACTGAAGCTTTCTTT
TRBV28	NA	TRBJ2-1	NA	CASMGSHNEQFF	TGTGCCAGCATGGGCTCTCACAATGAGCAGTTCTTC
TRBV15	few	TRBJ1-2	NA	CATSREIAGGYGYTF	TGTGCCACCAGCAGAGAAATCGCCGGGGGGTATGGCTACACCTTC
TRBV19	few	TRBJ2-3	TRBD2	CASRGLSGRLTDTQYF	TGTGCCAGTAGGGGCCTTAGCGGGAGATTGACAGATACGCAGTATTTT
TRBV7-9	NA	TRBJ1-4	TRBD1	CASSLGGGQTNEKLFF	TGTGCCAGCAGCTTAGGAGGGGGCCAAACTAATGAAAAACTGTTTTTT
TRBV7-6	few	TRBJ2-2	TRBD2	CASSQDGGASGWTGELFF	TGTGCCAGCAGTCAAGACGGTGGGGCTAGCGGTTGGACCGGGGAGCTGTTTTTT
TRBV18	few	TRBJ2-7	TRBD2	CASSPGLADAEQYF	TGTGCCAGCTCACCGGGACTAGCGGACGCCGAGCAGTACTTC
TRBV7-2	few	TRBJ2-1	NA	CASSLARTAEQFF	TGTGCCAGCAGCTTAGCGCGAACAGCCGAGCAGTTCTTC